What follows describes a single TCR beta chain. What it binds is not known. This sample was included in a study of a mutant IDH1 vaccine in newly diagnosed glioma. Study results and limitations: Any relationship between pseudoprogression and changes in top peripheral T cell clonotypes seemed absent.

Assay: immunoSEQ multiplex PCR; the TCRdb copy retains only in-frame clones and omits some. The profile shows over 75,000 clones, about 87% of them singletons. This sample's time point: baseline, week 1 (first vaccination visit). Treatment in this sample: pre-vaccination baseline after standard-of-care therapy. Tumors from donors were new WHO grade 3 or 4 IDH1-mutant astrocytomas with ATRX loss. The V gene's germline CDR1 is SNHLY and CDR2 FYNNEI. V lost 8 bases to trimming and J lost 5 bases; unmatched junction nucleotides: 7. This CDR3 contains 13 residues. The sample was PBMCs, taken from a glioma patient treated with radiotherapy, temozolomide or both. The chain employs TRBV2 and TRBJ2-5; the match to TRBD1 covers 8 bases. This TCR came from a woman aged 45 to 65 with glioma. The CDR3 sequence is CASRTGTRETQYF. The CDR3, as DNA: TGTGCCAGCCGGACAGGGACGCGGGAGACCCAGTACTTC.